The clone carrying this T cell receptor (beta chain) has at least ten counts. Antigen unknown. This record comes from a study of T-cell reconstitution after alpha-beta-depleted transplantation in children. The CDR3 runs 13 residues. With 0 bases clipped from V and 6 bases from J, the junction kept 1 base outside the gene matches. This sample's TCRbeta library carried unique molecular identifier barcodes. TCRdb processed the PCR reads anew with MiXCR; each CDR3 protein has one entry. The table lists approximately 490,000 distinct CDR3 sequences, about 10% of them singletons. Study observations and caveats: Reports say that about two months after transplant, the alpha-beta T cells came out of several hundred graft clones that had expanded.

This chain uses TRBV12-3 or TRBV12-4 with TRBJ1-1; 7 bases are a match to TRBD1. The TCR sequence derives from a child aged 2 to 9 with inherited bone marrow failure, due to receive a stem cell transplant. Sequencing was performed on PBMCs, taken before TCRalphabeta/CD19-depleted stem cell transplant. CDR3 sequence: CASSLAQGAEAFF. The CDR3 DNA is TGTGCCAGCAGTTTAGCTCAGGGGGCTGAAGCTTTCTTT.